The 2 T cell receptor beta chains in this list originate from one sample, sequenced in a study of blood T cells in healthy people across ages. Primers used in a second PCR of about 6 to 11 cycles were a sample-barcoded 5' primer and a J-beta primer mix. TCRdb re-called the 5' RACE reads with MiXCR, one entry per CDR3 protein. The repertoire has 1.5 million to 2 million distinct CDR3 sequences, roughly 52% of them found once; the top ten carry approximately 2.1%. The sequencing sample was made of blood. These receptor sequences come from a woman between 40 and 55 years old in good health.

V and J are TRBV28 and TRBJ2-2, with D possibly TRBD1 on 5 matching bases. CDR1 and CDR2 (germline): MDHEN, SYDVKM. The CDR3 contains 15 residues. Trimming cost V 9 bases and J 0 bases, with 14 bases left between them. The CDR3 coding sequence is TGTGCCAGTTGGAGTGGGGCCGCGAACACCGGGGAGCTGTTTTTT. Translation: CASWSGAANTGELFF. The whole variable domain, remainder taken from reference TRBV28 and TRBJ2-2, is DVKVTQSSRYLVKRTGEKVFLECVQDMDHENMFWYRQDPGLGLRLIYFSYDVKMKEKGDIPEGYSVSREKKERFSLILESASTNQTSMYLCASWSGAANTGELFFGEGSRLTVL.

The gene calls are TRBV11-3 and TRBJ2-3; 8 bases fit TRBD2. Per the germline V gene, CDR1 is SGHNT and CDR2 is YENEEA. J gave up 8 bases and V 4 bases, and 5 bases lay outside the gene matches. CDR3 length: 13 amino acids. In nucleotides, the CDR3 is TGTGCCAGCAGCTCCGGGGGGGAGAGTACGCAGTATTTT. It yields the protein CASSSGGESTQYF.